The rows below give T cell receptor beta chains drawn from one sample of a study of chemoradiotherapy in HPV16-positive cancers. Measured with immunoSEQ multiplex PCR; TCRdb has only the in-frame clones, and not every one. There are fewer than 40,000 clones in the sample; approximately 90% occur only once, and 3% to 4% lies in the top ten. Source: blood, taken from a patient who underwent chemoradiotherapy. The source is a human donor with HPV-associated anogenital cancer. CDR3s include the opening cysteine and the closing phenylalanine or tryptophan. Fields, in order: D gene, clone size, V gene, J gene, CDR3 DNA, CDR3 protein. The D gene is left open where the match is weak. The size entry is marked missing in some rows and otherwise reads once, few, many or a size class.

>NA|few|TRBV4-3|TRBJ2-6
TGCGCCAGCAGCCAAGTGAGATTTTCGGTGACAGGGAGGACGATTGGGGCCAACGTCCTGACTTTC
CASSQVRFSVTGRTIGANVLTF
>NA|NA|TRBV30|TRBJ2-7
TGTGCCTGGATGGGCGCAGTCTCCTACGAGCAGTACTTC
CAWMGAVSYEQYF
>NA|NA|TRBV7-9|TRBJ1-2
TGTGCCAGCAGCCCTGGGTTTGGCTACACCTTC
CASSPGFGYTF
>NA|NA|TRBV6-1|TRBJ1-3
TGTGCCAGCAACGGGTTCTCTGGAAACACCATATATTTT
CASNGFSGNTIYF
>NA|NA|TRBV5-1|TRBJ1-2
TGCGCCAGCAGTGAAGAGGGATATGGCTACACCTTC
CASSEEGYGYTF
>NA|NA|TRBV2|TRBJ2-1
TGTGCCAGCACTCCTTCCGGAGGGGCGGAGCGCAATGAGCAGTTCTTC
CASTPSGGAERNEQFF
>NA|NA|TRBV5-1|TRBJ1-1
TGCGCCAGCAGCTTGGTAGGGACGGGGAACACTGAAGCTTTCTTT
CASSLVGTGNTEAFF
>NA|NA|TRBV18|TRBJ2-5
TGTGCCAGCTCACCTAGGGGCCAAGAGACCCAGTACTTC
CASSPRGQETQYF
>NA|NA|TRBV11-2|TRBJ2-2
TGTGCCAGCAGCTTAGTACGGATAAACACCGGGGAGCTGTTTTTT
CASSLVRINTGELFF
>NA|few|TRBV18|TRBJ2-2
TGTGCCAGCTCACCAGGCAGGACAGTAACGAACACCGGGGAGCTGTTTTTT
CASSPGRTVTNTGELFF
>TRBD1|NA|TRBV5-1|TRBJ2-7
TGCGCCAGCAGCTTGCACAGGGGATACGAGCAGTACTTC
CASSLHRGYEQYF
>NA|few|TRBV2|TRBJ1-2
TGTGCCAGCAGTGAAGGGCAGGGGTTGAGTGGCTACACCTTC
CASSEGQGLSGYTF
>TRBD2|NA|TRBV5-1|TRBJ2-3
TGCGCCAGCAGCCTCGGACTAGCGACAGATACGCAGTATTTT
CASSLGLATDTQYF
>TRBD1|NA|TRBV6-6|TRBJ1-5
TGTGCCAGCAGTTACTCCCCGGGACAGGGGAATCAGCCCCAGCATTTT
CASSYSPGQGNQPQHF
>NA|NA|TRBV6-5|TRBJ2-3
TGTGCCAGCACTTCACCTCTAGCGGATACGCAGTATTTT
CASTSPLADTQYF
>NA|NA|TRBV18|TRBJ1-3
TGTGCCAGCTCACTCACCACGTTAGGGCCCTCATACTCTGGAAACACCATATATTTT
CASSLTTLGPSYSGNTIYF
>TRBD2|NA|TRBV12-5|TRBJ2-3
TGTGCTAGTGGTTTAAGGACTAGCGGGGGGGCATTAGAGGAGAAGCCAGATACGCAGTATTTT
CASGLRTSGGALEEKPDTQYF
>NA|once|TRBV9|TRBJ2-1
TGTGCCAGCAGCCCTCCTCGGGGGTACAATGAGCAGTTCTTC
CASSPPRGYNEQFF
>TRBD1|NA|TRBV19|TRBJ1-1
TGTGCCAGTAGATGGACAGGGGTTGTCACTGAAGCTTTCTTT
CASRWTGVVTEAFF
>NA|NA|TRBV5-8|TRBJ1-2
TGTGCCAGCAGCTTATGGGGGGCGGCTAACTATGGCTACACCTTC
CASSLWGAANYGYTF
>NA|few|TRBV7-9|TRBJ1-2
TGTGCCAGCAGCTCCTACGGCTACACCTTC
CASSSYGYTF
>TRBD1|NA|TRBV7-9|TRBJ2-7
TGTGCCAGCAGCGCAAGGGACAGGGCTTACGAGCAGTACTTC
CASSARDRAYEQYF
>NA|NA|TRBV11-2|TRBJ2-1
TGTGCCAGCAGCTTCTCCGGGACTTTGAGTGAGCAGTTCTTC
CASSFSGTLSEQFF
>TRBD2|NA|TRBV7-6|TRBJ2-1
TGTGCCAGCAGCTTTTCTAGCGGGGTCGTGGTTAATGAGCAGTTCTTC
CASSFSSGVVVNEQFF
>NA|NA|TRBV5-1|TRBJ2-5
TGCGCCAGCAGCTACGCCACAGGGACCCAAGAGACCCAGTACTTC
CASSYATGTQETQYF
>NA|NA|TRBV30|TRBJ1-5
TGTGCCTGGAGTGTCGGAGAGGGCAATCAGCCCCAGCATTTT
CAWSVGEGNQPQHF
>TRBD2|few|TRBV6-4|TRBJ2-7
TGTGCCAGCAGTGAGCTAGCGGGGGGATCCTACGAGCAGTACTTC
CASSELAGGSYEQYF
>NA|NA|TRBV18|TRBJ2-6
TGTGCCAGCTCACTTACAGGGTCTGGGGCCAACGTCCTGACTTTC
CASSLTGSGANVLTF
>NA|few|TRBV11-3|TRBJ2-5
TGTGCCAGCAGCTTACTACGGACCGTGGAGACCCAGTACTTC
CASSLLRTVETQYF
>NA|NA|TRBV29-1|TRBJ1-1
TGCAGCGTTGAACGGGGATCCAACACTGAAGCTTTCTTT
CSVERGSNTEAFF
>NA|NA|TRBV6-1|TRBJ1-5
TGTGCCAGCAGTGACAGGGTCGGGCAGCCCCAGCATTTT
CASSDRVGQPQHF
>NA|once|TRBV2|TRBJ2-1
TGTGCCAGCAGTTCAAAACCCGGGACTGAAACCTACAATGAGCAGTTCTTC
CASSSKPGTETYNEQFF
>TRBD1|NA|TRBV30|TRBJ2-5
TGTGCCTGGAGTGTCTGGAGAGGACAGGGCCTCCAAGAGACCCAGTACTTC
CAWSVWRGQGLQETQYF
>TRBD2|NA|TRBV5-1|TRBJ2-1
TGCGCCAGCGCCGGCGGGGGCTCCTACAATGAGCAGTTCTTC
CASAGGGSYNEQFF
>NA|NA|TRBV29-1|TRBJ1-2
TGCAGCGTCAAGCCGGATCTCTATGGCTACACCTTC
CSVKPDLYGYTF
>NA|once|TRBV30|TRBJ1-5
TGTGCCTGGAGTGTGCTGAGTGGCAATCAGCCCCAGCATTTT
CAWSVLSGNQPQHF
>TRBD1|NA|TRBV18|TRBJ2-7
TGTGCCAGCGCTCGGGACAGGGACTACGAGCAGTACTTC
CASARDRDYEQYF
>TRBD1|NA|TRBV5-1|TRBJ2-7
TGCGCCAGCAGCTTTCGGGACAGGGTCTCCTACGAGCAGTACTTC
CASSFRDRVSYEQYF
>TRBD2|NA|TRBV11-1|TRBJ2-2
TGTGCCAGCAGCTCGATTAGCGGGGCGAACACCGGGGAGCTGTTTTTT
CASSSISGANTGELFF
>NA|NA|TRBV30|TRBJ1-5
TGTGCCTGGAGTTTGTGGGGGGACCAGCCCCAGCATTTT
CAWSLWGDQPQHF
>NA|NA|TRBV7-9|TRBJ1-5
TGTGCCAGCAGCTTAGAAGGGACCCATAGCAATCAGCCCCAGCATTTT
CASSLEGTHSNQPQHF
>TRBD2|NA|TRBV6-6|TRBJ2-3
TGTGCCAGCAGCATGCGGGGGGGCTACACAGATACGCAGTATTTT
CASSMRGGYTDTQYF
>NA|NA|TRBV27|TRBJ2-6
TGTGCCAGCAGTTTTCAGGGAGCCAACGTCCTGACTTTC
CASSFQGANVLTF
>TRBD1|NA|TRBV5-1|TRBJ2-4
TGCGCCAGCAGCTCGGGACAGCCTGCCCTAGCCAAAAACATTCAGTACTTC
CASSSGQPALAKNIQYF
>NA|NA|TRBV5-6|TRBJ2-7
TGTGCCAGCAGCTTGGTTTCAAGGTCCTACGAGCAGTACTTC
CASSLVSRSYEQYF
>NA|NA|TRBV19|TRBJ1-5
TGTGCCAGTAGTCGGACAAGTAGCAATCAGCCCCAGCATTTT
CASSRTSSNQPQHF